This T cell receptor beta chain was sequenced for a study of cytomegalovirus exposure and HLA in healthy donors. Findings of the study overall: Indistinguishable V segments, including TRBV6-2 and TRBV6-3, were excluded.

There are 15 residues in the CDR3. V gave up 0 bases and J gave up 7 bases, with 16 bases separating them. Germline V lookup: CDR1 SGHKS, CDR2 YYEKEE (reference sequence). About this clone: The antigen is undetermined.

Primers included in the PCR were 60 Vbeta and 13 Jbeta primers. This table comes from immunoSEQ multiplex PCR, and its TCRdb copy is limited to in-frame clones, with some not included. The table shows 89,000 or so clones, with approximately 75% occurring only once. This TCR came from a man between 60 and 75 years old in good health and CMV-seronegative. This sequence joins TRBV5-5 and TRBJ1-1; tentatively, D is TRBD1 (6 bases). The specimen was PBMCs. The CDR3 nucleotides read TGTGCCAGCAGCTTGGTTCCAGGGGCCCTGATTGAAGCTTTCTTT. It is translated as CASSLVPGALIEAFF.